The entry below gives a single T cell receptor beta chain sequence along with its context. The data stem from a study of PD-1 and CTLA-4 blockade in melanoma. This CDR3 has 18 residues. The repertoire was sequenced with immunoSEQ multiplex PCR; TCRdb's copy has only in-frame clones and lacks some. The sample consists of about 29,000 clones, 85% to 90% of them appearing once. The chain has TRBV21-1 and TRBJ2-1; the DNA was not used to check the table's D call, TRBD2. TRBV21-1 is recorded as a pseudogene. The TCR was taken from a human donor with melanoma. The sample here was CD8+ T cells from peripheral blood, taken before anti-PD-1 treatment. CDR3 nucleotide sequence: TGTGCCAGCAGCAAAGTAGTAGCGGGAGACGGCTCCTACAATGAGCAGTTCTTC. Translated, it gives CASSKVVAGDGSYNEQFF.